Below, one T cell receptor (beta chain) is given with its context. As yet, its antigen is unknown. At one end, the junction sequence differs from germline, possibly due to a read error. This sample includes further DNA sequences coding for the same CDR3. Original analysis: In papillary thyroid cancer, a distant-metastasis classifier was built using CDR3 differences across clinicopathological groups. TCRdb ran MiXCR on the PCR reads. These V and J calls derive from TCRdb rather than the authors' analysis. The sample has tens of thousands of clones, roughly 20% seen once. The sample is drawn from a study of metastatic and nonmetastatic thyroid tumors. The overall study: Thyroid patients, malignant and benign, had repertoires compared across blood and tumor or nodule tissue. Overall study results and limits: Benign nodules were reported to have significantly lower TCR beta diversity than malignant thyroid tumors, in blood and tumor.

Germline loops: CDR1 SGHTA, CDR2 FQGNSA. The CDR3 extends over 17 amino acids. Patients underwent thyroid surgery, and none had received any treatment before it. This chain uses TRBV7-2 with TRBJ2-3; TRBD2 agrees at 10 bases. Sequencing was done on a sample of adjacent normal tissue. This TCR came from a female donor with papillary thyroid cancer or a benign thyroid nodule (not recorded which). Some clones in this sample may be carry-over from other donors' samples. CDR3 bases: TGTGCCAGCAGCTTAGGCCAAGAGCGGGAGGGGTCAGATACGCAGTACTTT. It codes for CASSLGQEREGSDTQYF.